A single sample gave rise to the 12 T cell receptor beta chains below, sequenced in a study of blood T cell repertoires in COVID-19. Generated by immunoSEQ multiplex PCR, the TCRdb table keeps only in-frame clones and is missing some. The table includes approximately 150,000 clones, 70% to 90% detected once. Sequenced: PBMCs or T cells enriched from blood (not recorded which). All receptors derive from a woman aged 40 to 49 who had recovered from COVID-19.

The CDR3 nucleotides are TGTGCCAGCAGCCCTCAAGGACAGTATAGCAATCAGCCCCAGCATTTT. It specifies CASSPQGQYSNQPQHF. This sequence joins TRBV27 and TRBJ1-5, with a tentative D call TRBD1 (6 bases). The germline V and J ends were trimmed by 6 bases and 0 bases, with 15 bases remaining between them. Germline CDR1 MNHEY, CDR2 SMNVEV (reference sequence). The CDR3 covers 16 residues.

This chain uses TRBV6-4 with TRBJ2-1; D uncertain. Trimming cost V 6 bases and J 4 bases, with 16 bases left between them. The CDR3 runs 15 residues. Germline V lookup: CDR1 MRHNA, CDR2 SNTAGT. For the CDR3, the DNA is TGTGCCAGCAGCGCCCAAGGCGGCTTTTACAATGAGCAGTTCTTC. This translates into CASSAQGGFYNEQFF.

This chain links TRBV11-2 with TRBJ2-7; 7 nucleotides match TRBD1. V trimming: 1 base; J trimming: 4 bases; junction bases outside the gene matches: 13. The length of the CDR3 is 17 residues. Per germline, CDR1 SGHAT and CDR2 FQNNGV. The CDR3 nucleotides are TGTGCCAGCAGCTTAGGGGTACGGGACAGCCTCCTTTACGAGCAGTACTTC. Its translation is CASSLGVRDSLLYEQYF.

The V and J genes are TRBV4-1 and TRBJ1-1, with 7 bases aligning to TRBD1. Germline assignment: CDR1 MGHRA and CDR2 YSYEKL. V lost 3 bases to trimming and J lost 0 bases; unmatched junction nucleotides: 10. The CDR3 covers 17 residues. CDR3 DNA: TGCGCCAGCAGCCACCGGCCGGGACAGCTATTGAACACTGAAGCTTTCTTT. This sequence encodes CASSHRPGQLLNTEAFF.

This clone was observed a single time. CDR3 DNA: TGTGCCAGCAGCCAGGGGGCGCAAAGCTCCTACGAGCAGTACTTC. Translating it yields CASSQGAQSSYEQYF. V gene TRBV2 combines with J gene TRBJ2-7, with 8 bases fitting TRBD1. The CDR3 is 15 amino acids. V was pared by 6 bases and J by 0 bases, with 7 bases of the junction left unmatched. CDR1 SNHLY and CDR2 FYNNEI come from the germline V gene.

The rearrangement joins TRBV25-1 to TRBJ2-7; possibly TRBD1 for D (6 bases). Trimming shortened V by 3 bases and J by 0 bases, and 15 bases separated the two germline ends. CDR3 length: 16 amino acids. CDR1 is MGHDK and CDR2 is SYGVNS in the germline V gene. CDR3 in amino acids: CASSEMTGLSSYEQYF. In DNA form, the CDR3 reads TGTGCCAGCAGTGAGATGACAGGATTAAGCTCCTACGAGCAGTACTTC.

As regards this clone: Other DNA sequences in the same sample also yield this CDR3. The DNA of the CDR3 is TGTGCCAGCAGTTCCCTGACAGGGAACTATGGCTACACCTTC. This encodes CASSSLTGNYGYTF. The chain combines TRBV27 with TRBJ1-2; 7 positions agree with TRBD1. V shed 4 bases, J shed 2 bases, and the junction held 4 bases outside the gene matches. The CDR3 consists of 14 residues. Germline V gives CDR1 MNHEY, CDR2 SMNVEV (reference sequence).

This clone showed up just a few times. This rearrangement joins TRBV7-9 to TRBJ1-2; 7 bases align to TRBD1. V shed 1 base, J shed 4 bases, and the junction held 6 bases outside the gene matches. In germline, CDR1 is SEHNR, CDR2 FQNEAQ (reference sequence). This CDR3 contains 15 residues. CDR3 sequence reads: CASSLGTGDPYGYTF. CDR3 coding DNA: TGTGCCAGCAGCTTAGGCACAGGGGATCCCTATGGCTACACCTTC.

The chain uses TRBV29-1 and TRBJ1-1; maybe TRBD1 (5 bases). CDR1 and CDR2 from the germline V gene are SQVTM and ANQGSEA. Trimming cost V 2 bases and J 3 bases, with 16 bases left between them. CDR3 size: 15 residues. The CDR3 loop is CSVEIWAGWDTEAFF. The CDR3, as DNA: TGCAGCGTTGAAATATGGGCAGGGTGGGACACTGAAGCTTTCTTT.

This rearrangement joins TRBV5-4 to TRBJ2-7, with 10 positions matching TRBD1. Germline CDR1 SGHNT, CDR2 YYREEE (reference sequence). The CDR3 runs to 15 residues. V was pared by 4 bases and J by 5 bases, with 9 bases of the junction left unmatched. CDR3 residues: CASSRPGQGLDEQYF. DNA for the CDR3: TGTGCCAGCAGCCGTCCGGGACAGGGGTTGGACGAGCAGTACTTC.

The rearrangement joins TRBV30 to TRBJ1-1; D unclear. The CDR3 contains 14 residues. V was trimmed by 2 bases and J by 4 bases, leaving 14 bases between them. Germline loops: CDR1 GTSNPN, CDR2 SVGIG (reference sequence). The CDR3, as DNA: TGTGCCTGGAGTCTGACTCATGATAGCACTGAAGCTTTCTTT. Residues: CAWSLTHDSTEAFF. Combining the CDR3 with reference TRBV30 and TRBJ1-1 gives the whole variable domain SQTIHQWPATLVQPVGSPLSLECTVEGTSNPNLYWYRQAAGRGLQLLFYSVGIGQISSEVPQNLSASRPQDRQFILSSKKLLLSDSGFYLCAWSLTHDSTEAFFGQGTRLTVV.

The rearrangement links TRBV5-5 to TRBJ2-1; TRBD1 matches at 7 bases. CDR1 is SGHKS and CDR2 is YYEKEE in the germline V gene (reference sequence). There are 15 residues in the CDR3. Trimming cost V 2 bases and J 2 bases; bases outside gene matches: 4. In DNA form, the CDR3 reads TGTGCCAGCAGCTTAACAGGGGACCCCTACAATGAGCAGTTCTTC. It specifies CASSLTGDPYNEQFF.